This TCR beta chain was observed in a study of Ad26.COV2.S vaccination and SARS-CoV-2 variants. Generated by immunoSEQ multiplex PCR, the TCRdb table keeps only in-frame clones and is missing some. Found here are roughly 700,000 clones, 89% of them singletons; the top ten hold roughly 1.5%. The length of the CDR3 is 16 residues. Germline lookup yields CDR1 LNHNV and CDR2 YYDKDF (reference sequence). Trimming shortened V by 0 bases and J by 3 bases, and 12 bases separated the two germline ends. Treatment defined: around 19 received Ad26.COV2.S at low or high dose, single or two shots; about 5 received placebo; per-sample allocation not given. Sample collection was performed on day 63 after the first vaccine or placebo injection. What was given as vaccine was an Ad26 vector encoding Wuhan-strain SARS-CoV-2 spike.

The rearrangement links TRBV15 to TRBJ1-5, with a tentative D call TRBD1 (5 bases). The sequenced sample was peripheral blood, obtained in a trial of Ad26.COV2.S vaccine versus placebo. The sequence came from a person aged 18-60 years who received the Ad26.COV2.S COVID-19 vaccine or a placebo. The CDR3 DNA is TGTGCCACCAGCAGAGACCCGGGGGAGCTCAATCAGCCCCAGCATTTT. Translated, it gives CATSRDPGELNQPQHF.